A selection of T cell receptor beta chains follows, all from one sample in a study of shared clonotypes between healthy human individuals. Assay used: immunoSEQ multiplex PCR; TCRdb lists only in-frame clones, some missing. There are some 2.1 million clones in the sample; less than 95% occur only once, and 1.1% lies in the top ten. The sequencing input was naive CD8+ T cells sorted from blood. Every receptor here comes from a man between 18 and 35 years old in good health. CDR3s include the opening cysteine and the closing phenylalanine or tryptophan. D genes are given only for firm matches.

CASSYRGGNQPQHF	TRBV19	TRBJ1-5	TRBD1
CASSMPGLPKNEQFF	TRBV25-1	TRBJ2-1	TRBD2
CASSLGTGTYGYTF	TRBV13	TRBJ1-2	-
CASSYSNRGEKLFF	TRBV9	TRBJ1-4	TRBD1
CASSPELTGVTGYTF	TRBV7-2	TRBJ1-2	-
CASSISPEGTEAFF	TRBV19	TRBJ1-1	-
CASSLRAGVEQYF	TRBV28	TRBJ2-7	-
CATEGGVPYGYTF	TRBV15	TRBJ1-2	-
CASSLVGTDTQYF	TRBV7-2	TRBJ2-3	-
CAWSVLGSPGELFF	TRBV30	TRBJ2-2	-
CASSPPRERPYEQYF	TRBV18	TRBJ2-7	-
CASSQDSAYNEQFF	TRBV4-1	TRBJ2-1	-
CASSVQGNEQFF	TRBV9	TRBJ2-1	-
CASSYRLAGGYEQYF	TRBV6-5	TRBJ2-7	TRBD2
CASSLWRQGDEQYF	TRBV28	TRBJ2-7	-
CAIGWGDKTNTGELFF	TRBV10-3	TRBJ2-2	-
CASRPYGDPDTQYF	TRBV27	TRBJ2-3	-
CASSFPSEETQYF	TRBV5-6	TRBJ2-5	-
CASSPSAGGHYNEQFF	TRBV4-3	TRBJ2-1	TRBD2
CASSQDAGVRGEQYF	TRBV4-1	TRBJ2-7	-
CASSQGLYNNEQFF	TRBV5-5	TRBJ2-1	-
CASSIGTQPQHF	TRBV19	TRBJ1-5	-
CASSIAGGLGDTQYF	TRBV6-5	TRBJ2-3	TRBD2
CAWSVLEDWRGQPQHF	TRBV30	TRBJ1-5	-
CASSPYEGMNTEAFF	TRBV5-1	TRBJ1-1	-
CASSFWTGQLQETQYF	TRBV11-2	TRBJ2-5	TRBD1
CASSIVFRGAGELFF	TRBV19	TRBJ2-2	-
CASSPTPGLAGADTQYF	TRBV4-1	TRBJ2-3	TRBD2
CASSDDLAGAAYNEQFF	TRBV6-1	TRBJ2-1	TRBD2
CASSLDQSSPLHF	TRBV5-1	TRBJ1-6	-
CASSLMGDYNEQFF	TRBV7-8	TRBJ2-1	-
CASSLGPGQGFNEQYF	TRBV11-2	TRBJ2-7	TRBD1
CASSPDGTAGELFF	TRBV5-4	TRBJ2-2	TRBD1
CASSYSGGAHDEQYF	TRBV27	TRBJ2-7	TRBD2
CASSLGQGGYGYTF	TRBV5-6	TRBJ1-2	TRBD1
CASSFPAGGHSGTGELFF	TRBV7-2	TRBJ2-2	TRBD2
CASSYFSGGSYEQYF	TRBV6-5	TRBJ2-7	TRBD2
CASSPAGVIEQYF	TRBV27	TRBJ2-7	-
CSVEDHGTGGYNEQFF	TRBV29-1	TRBJ2-1	TRBD1
CASNKLTGQINSPLHF	TRBV27	TRBJ1-6	-
CASSSSTGGRNEQFF	TRBV6-5	TRBJ2-1	TRBD1
CASSLRVGQVHEQYF	TRBV4-1	TRBJ2-7	TRBD1
CASSIATGHEQYF	TRBV5-4	TRBJ2-7	-
CASSPRTGGIDGYTF	TRBV13	TRBJ1-2	TRBD1
CASSNRASLGNTIYF	TRBV6-1	TRBJ1-3	-
CASSPLQGPTDTQYF	TRBV19	TRBJ2-3	-
CASSQPPTGFEGSSYTF	TRBV4-1	TRBJ1-2	TRBD1
CASSLGGVLYNEQFF	TRBV7-9	TRBJ2-1	-
CASSLTSGYYEQYF	TRBV5-5	TRBJ2-7	-
CASSESEAGGEETQYF	TRBV10-1	TRBJ2-5	TRBD2
CASSTGKGNSPLHF	TRBV6-5	TRBJ1-6	-
CASSPGSSSSTDTQYF	TRBV4-1	TRBJ2-3	-
CASSPGTVNTEAFF	TRBV6-5	TRBJ1-1	TRBD1
CASTMDFPGYNEQFF	TRBV10-2	TRBJ2-1	-
CASSQWAGGTYDNEQFF	TRBV4-1	TRBJ2-1	TRBD1
CASSYSWGELETQYF	TRBV6-5	TRBJ2-5	-
CASSVGAGYEQYF	TRBV27	TRBJ2-7	-
CASSEASGGNPFYGYTF	TRBV6-1	TRBJ1-2	TRBD1
CASSLVMGEEQYF	TRBV7-6	TRBJ2-7	-
CAWTEGSSYEQYF	TRBV30	TRBJ2-7	-